This T cell receptor (beta chain) emerged from a study of blood T cell repertoires in COVID-19. On the study more broadly: Samples representing acute and convalescent COVID-19 were sourced from the United States, Italy and Spain. T cells, B-cell-depleted T cells, or PBMCs provided the cDNA or gDNA that served as material.

CDR1 is MGHDK, CDR2 SYGVNS, per germline. Trimming left V 2 bases short and J 6 bases short, with 4 bases between. The CDR3 consists of 12 residues. The protocol was immunoSEQ multiplex PCR, while the TCRdb copy is restricted to in-frame clones and leaves out a portion. The sample has over 150,000 clones; around 85% are singletons. The participants were between roughly 18 and 90 years old and came from 24 US areas. Each recovered donor of Cohort 3 presented with two negative PCRs, clearance, or symptom resolution. Material for sequencing was PBMCs or T cells enriched from blood (not recorded which). The TCR was taken from a man in his forties or fifties who had recovered from COVID-19. The chain couples TRBV25-1 to TRBJ2-2, with unresolved D. The CDR3 region has the DNA TGTGCCAGCAGTGAAAGAGCCGGGGAGCTGTTTTTT. This encodes CASSERAGELFF.